This TCR beta chain was recovered during a study of vaccination effects on CD4 cells after COVID-19. Antigen-specific CD4+ T cells expanded by the ViraFEST assay with viral peptide pools were then sequenced. Following an approximately eleven-day culture, CD4+ T cells were purified. Vaccine recipients, nucleocapsid antibody negative, had no prior SARS-CoV-2 infection. CDR1 SNHLY and CDR2 FYNNEI come from the germline V gene. Trimming pared 5 bases from V and 11 bases from J, leaving 12 bases between. The CDR3 spans 11 residues. Some clones are missing from TCRdb's copy, which holds only in-frame ones; the method was immunoSEQ multiplex PCR. The sample records roughly 50,000 clones, approximately 75% being singletons. As concerns this clone: Its antigen remains unidentified.

V gene TRBV2 combines with J gene TRBJ1-1; no clear D. This TCR was recovered from a human donor who received a COVID-19 vaccine. The sequencing here drew on CD4+ T cells from PBMCs cultured with HCoV-OC43 spike peptides, taken before COVID-19 vaccination. Specified subset: HCoV-OC43 spike overlapping peptide pool stimulation. The chain's CDR3 is CASSLGWEAFF. In DNA, the CDR3 is TGTGCCAGCAGTTTGGGATGGGAGGCTTTCTTT.